This T cell receptor beta chain originates from a study of post-analysis software for immune sequencing data. Study background: Patients had relapsing-remitting, secondary progressive or progressive-relapsing multiple sclerosis; some lacked subtype. General study results and limits: Controls had significantly higher normalized Chao1 diversity than multiple sclerosis patients.

In regard to this clonotype: Its target is unknown.

Unique molecular identifiers were carried by the TCR beta cDNA libraries. One entry per CDR3 protein results from TCRdb running MiXCR on the PCR reads. Here the sample spans 450,000 to 650,000 distinct CDR3 sequences, roughly 40% being singletons. Sequencing used blood. The clonotype was recovered from a girl aged 10 to 17 with multiple sclerosis.

The CDR3 here is CASSLEQGKTYEQYF. CDR3 nucleotides: TGCGCCAGCAGCTTGGAACAGGGGAAAACCTACGAGCAGTACTTC. The chain couples TRBV5-1 to TRBJ2-7, with TRBD1 matching over 7 bases. This CDR3 spans 15 amino acids. V lost 0 bases to trimming and J lost 2 bases; unmatched junction nucleotides: 5. Germline lookup yields CDR1 SGHRS and CDR2 YFSETQ.